This T cell receptor beta chain originates from a study of blood T cell repertoires in COVID-19. Study overall: Donors in the United States, Italy and Spain gave samples during acute or convalescent COVID-19. PBMCs, B-cell-depleted T cells, or T cells provided the cDNA or gDNA that made up the material.

Seattle cases were enrolled at active infection and followed longitudinally. The CDR3 totals 14 residues. Looked up from germline, CDR1 is GTSNPN and CDR2 is SVGIG (reference sequence). V shed 1 base, J shed 7 bases, and the junction held 3 bases outside the gene matches. The authors' processing: Quantification of nucleated cells was approximated via reference gene primer amplification. Method: immunoSEQ multiplex PCR; TCRdb's copy keeps in-frame clones and lacks some. The DNA gave D and trimming, while V, J and clone size come from that table. Of over 450,000 clones in the sample, around 90% are singletons; the top ten hold less than 9.5%.

The origin of this receptor is a woman in her 50s with COVID-19, enrolled during active disease. The specimen sequenced was peripheral blood. The rearrangement links TRBV30 to TRBJ2-1; 11 bases map to TRBD2. The CDR3 DNA sequence: TGTGCCTGGAGTGGACTAGCGGGAAGGAATGAGCAGTTCTTC. Protein sequence: CAWSGLAGRNEQFF.